This T cell receptor (beta chain) was captured by sequencing in a study of T cell responses to AZD1222 COVID-19 vaccine. Study-level findings and limits: Donors were mostly white British, more females; clonal diversity possibly underestimated.

Here immunoSEQ multiplex PCR was the method, and the copy in TCRdb shows in-frame clones only, minus some. The data contain 75,000 to 100,000 clones, roughly 84% of them singletons. The germline CDR1 and CDR2 sequences are SEHNR and FQNEAQ (reference sequence). V gave up 4 bases and J gave up 5 bases; unmatched junction bases: 10. The CDR3 spans 16 residues. A note on this clone: The antigen remains undetermined.

The clonotype was recovered from an adult in good health. The chain carries TRBV7-9 and TRBJ2-1; 8 bases agree with TRBD1. Sequences were derived from peripheral blood, sampled on day 0 of AZD1222 vaccination. CDR3: CASSSKDRVADNEQFF. Here the CDR3 DNA reads TGTGCCAGCAGCTCAAAGGACAGGGTCGCGGACAATGAGCAGTTCTTC.